The sequence of this T cell receptor (beta chain) was determined in a study of blood T cell repertoires in COVID-19. Methods used by the authors: Estimation of nucleated cell counts was performed using reference gene primer amplification. Only in-frame clones appear in the TCRdb table, and some are missing; sequencing was by immunoSEQ multiplex PCR. Clone size and V and J calls were adopted from that table, with D and trimming inferred from the DNA. The sample lists around 210,000 clones, roughly nine tenths occurring once. Trimming took 6 bases from V and 4 from J; bases not matched to a gene: 3. The CDR3 extends over 12 amino acids. Per germline, CDR1 KGHSH and CDR2 LQKENI.

Sequencing was performed on peripheral blood. This sequence joins TRBV18 and TRBJ2-7; 7 nucleotides line up with TRBD2. The sequence derives from a woman between 70 and 85 years old with acute or convalescent COVID-19. In DNA form, the CDR3 reads TGTGCCAGCTCCCGGGGGGTATACGAGCAGTACTTC. This codes for CASSRGVYEQYF.